The rows below give T cell receptor beta chains drawn from one sample of a study of T cells in localized non-small cell lung cancer. Using immunoSEQ multiplex PCR, the repertoire was profiled, and TCRdb retains in-frame clones only, with some absent. Of 7,500 to 10,000 clones in the sample, 90% were seen once. This specimen consisted of peripheral blood, obtained before any cancer treatment. All receptors come from an older male donor with stage III squamous cell lung carcinoma. CDR3s include the opening cysteine and the closing phenylalanine or tryptophan. The D gene is left open where the match is weak. Some rows mark clone size as missing; the rest say once, few, many or name a class of expanded clone.

J,V,size,D,DNA,CDR3
TRBJ2-1,TRBV28,.,.,TGTGCCAGCATCGGGACAAACAGTTTGGGTGAGCAGTTCTTC,CASIGTNSLGEQFF
TRBJ1-2,TRBV5-6,.,.,TGTGCCAGCTACTCATATAGTCGAAAGACCTATGGCTACACCTTC,CASYSYSRKTYGYTF
TRBJ2-4,TRBV12-5,.,.,TGTGCTAGTGGTTTTGACTCATACAAAAACATTCAGTACTTC,CASGFDSYKNIQYF
TRBJ1-1,TRBV5-1,.,.,TGCGCCAGCAGCTTTTTTGGGAAGGAAGCTTTCTTT,CASSFFGKEAFF
TRBJ1-3,TRBV9,.,.,TGTGCCAGCAGCCCCCGGGACCGCGGAAACACCATATATTTT,CASSPRDRGNTIYF
TRBJ2-3,TRBV5-4,.,TRBD2,TGTGCCAGCAGTTTAGCGGGGGGGAGCACAGATACGCAGTATTTT,CASSLAGGSTDTQYF
TRBJ1-5,TRBV14,.,.,TGTGCCAGCAGCCCGGGAGGGGCCGGACCCCAGCATTTT,CASSPGGAGPQHF
TRBJ1-4,TRBV19,.,.,TGTGCCAGTGGAAACACCCGTTCCGAAAAACTGTTTTTT,CASGNTRSEKLFF
TRBJ2-3,TRBV4-1,.,TRBD2,TGCGCCAGCAGCCCGTCGGGACTAGCGGGGGGGCACTATAAGTATTTT,CASSPSGLAGGHYKYF
TRBJ2-1,TRBV28,.,TRBD2,TGTGCCAGCAGTTCTGGCGGGGGGCCCAATGAGCAGTTCTTC,CASSSGGGPNEQFF
TRBJ1-3,TRBV6-5,.,.,TGTGGAACCGGGGGGCAAGGAAACACCATATATTTT,CGTGGQGNTIYF
TRBJ1-6,TRBV5-8,.,.,TGTGCCAGCAGCTTGGAACGGCTAGGCGTTAATTCACCCCTCCACTTT,CASSLERLGVNSPLHF
TRBJ1-2,TRBV5-5,few,.,TGTGCCAGCAGCTTTTCCTGGCAGGCCTATGGCTACACCTTC,CASSFSWQAYGYTF
TRBJ2-6,TRBV7-6,.,.,TGTGCCAGCAGCAAGGGCTCTGGGGCCAACGTCCTGACTTTC,CASSKGSGANVLTF
TRBJ2-7,TRBV10-3,.,.,TGTGCCATCAGTGAGTCGAACGGAGACTACGAGCAGTACTTC,CAISESNGDYEQYF
TRBJ1-1,TRBV19,.,.,TGTGCCAGTAAAGCTGGCCCACAAGGCACTGAAGCTTTCTTT,CASKAGPQGTEAFF
TRBJ1-5,TRBV2,.,.,TGTGCCAGCAGTGACGCAATCCTGCAGCCCCAGCATTTT,CASSDAILQPQHF
TRBJ2-1,TRBV4-3,.,TRBD1,TGCGCCAGCAGCATGACAGGGGGCAATGAGCAGTTCTTC,CASSMTGGNEQFF
TRBJ2-3,TRBV5-8,.,.,TGTGCCAGCAGCTTGGCCAGTTCGGCTTTCTTTAGCACAGATACGCAGTATTTT,CASSLASSAFFSTDTQYF
TRBJ2-1,TRBV2,.,.,TGTGCCAGCAGTTCCGTCATAGCCCTAGGGAATGAGCAGTTCTTC,CASSSVIALGNEQFF
TRBJ2-7,TRBV27,.,.,TGTGCCAGCAGCCCACGGACAGGACTATCCTACGAGCAGTACTTC,CASSPRTGLSYEQYF
TRBJ2-5,TRBV2,.,.,TGTGCCAGCAGTGAATATCGCCTTCAAGAGACCCAGTACTTC,CASSEYRLQETQYF
TRBJ1-2,TRBV19,.,.,TGTGCCAGTAGTGCTGATCCCAGGGATATTAACTATGGCTACACCTTC,CASSADPRDINYGYTF
TRBJ1-2,TRBV29-1,.,.,TGCAGCGTTGGCGAGAACTATGGCTACACCTTC,CSVGENYGYTF
TRBJ2-7,TRBV30,.,TRBD2,TGTGCCTGGTCGGGGGGGTCCTACGAGCAGTACTTC,CAWSGGSYEQYF
TRBJ2-3,TRBV9,.,.,TGTGCCAGCAGCGTAGGCCAGCAGCCCACAGATACGCAGTATTTT,CASSVGQQPTDTQYF
TRBJ1-2,TRBV14,.,.,TGTGCCAGCAGCCAAGATCTGAAGCCCTCCAGTCATGGCTACACCTTC,CASSQDLKPSSHGYTF
TRBJ1-5,TRBV5-6,.,.,TGTGCCAGCAGCTTGGCCGCCCGACAGCCCCAGCATTTT,CASSLAARQPQHF
TRBJ1-2,TRBV6-6,.,TRBD1,TGTGCCAGCCAGGGACAGGATAACTATGGCTACACCTTC,CASQGQDNYGYTF
TRBJ1-1,TRBV11-3,.,TRBD1,TGTGCCAGCAGCTCAGGGGGGATTAACACTGAAGCTTTCTTT,CASSSGGINTEAFF
TRBJ1-1,TRBV4-1,few,.,TGCGCCAGCAGCCAAGGCGGGGGGTACACTGAAGCTTTCTTT,CASSQGGGYTEAFF
TRBJ1-2,TRBV2,.,.,TGTGCCAGCAGCGTCCTTAACTATGGCTACACCTTC,CASSVLNYGYTF
TRBJ1-2,TRBV5-1,.,.,TGCGCCAGCAGCTTCGACAGTAACTATGGCTACACCTTC,CASSFDSNYGYTF
TRBJ2-2,TRBV7-6,.,.,TGTGCCAGCAGCACGGGTTCGAACACCGGGGAGCTGTTTTTT,CASSTGSNTGELFF
TRBJ2-5,TRBV19,.,TRBD1,TGTGCCAGTAGTATTACCGGGACAGGGGTAGGGGAGACCCAGTACTTC,CASSITGTGVGETQYF
TRBJ1-5,TRBV4-1,once,.,TGCGCCAGCAGCCCCCTGCAGGGGCGAGGGCAGCCCCAGCATTTT,CASSPLQGRGQPQHF
TRBJ2-3,TRBV11-2,.,TRBD1,TGTGCCAGCAGCTCGACCCGGGACAGGGTCAGAGATACGCAGTATTTT,CASSSTRDRVRDTQYF
TRBJ2-2,TRBV7-8,.,TRBD1,TGTGCCAGCAGCCCCGGACAGGGGGCTATCGGGGAGCTGTTTTTT,CASSPGQGAIGELFF
TRBJ1-2,TRBV21-1,.,.,TGTGCCAGCAGCATTCGGGACTTGGGGGGCTACACCTTC,CASSIRDLGGYTF
TRBJ2-7,TRBV7-6,.,TRBD1,TGTGCCAGCAGCTTGGGAGCGACAGGGCTTTCCTACGAGCAGTACTTC,CASSLGATGLSYEQYF
TRBJ1-1,TRBV6-5,.,.,TGTGCCAGCAGTTACGAGAGGGATCGCGCTGAAGCTTTCTTT,CASSYERDRAEAFF
TRBJ2-1,TRBV4-3,.,.,TGCGCCAGCAGCCAAGAACCTGGGAATGAGCAGTTCTTC,CASSQEPGNEQFF
TRBJ1-1,TRBV5-1,few,TRBD1,TGCGCCAGCAGCTTGGGGGACAGGGGAACTGAAGCTTTCTTT,CASSLGDRGTEAFF
TRBJ2-3,TRBV7-6,.,.,TGTGCCAGCAGCCCAGGCGGTACGCAGTATTTT,CASSPGGTQYF
TRBJ2-2,TRBV28,.,.,TGTGCCAGCATCAACGGGGCGGCGAACACCGGGGAGCTGTTTTTT,CASINGAANTGELFF
TRBJ2-7,TRBV11-3,once,TRBD2,TGTGCCAGCAGCAGCGGGGGGGACTCCTACGAGCAGTACTTC,CASSSGGDSYEQYF
TRBJ2-3,TRBV7-9,.,.,TGTGCCAGCAACTGGGCCACAGATACGCAGTATTTT,CASNWATDTQYF
TRBJ1-6,TRBV28,.,.,TGTGCCAGCCGGCAATGGGGGTCGGGGAATTCACCCCTCCACTTT,CASRQWGSGNSPLHF
TRBJ1-1,TRBV19,once,.,TGTGCCAGTAGTATAGCGTCCCAGGCTTTCTTT,CASSIASQAFF
TRBJ2-3,TRBV20-1,few,.,TGCAGTGCTAAGAGCACAGATACGCAGTATTTT,CSAKSTDTQYF
TRBJ1-2,TRBV2,few,.,TGTGCCAGCAGTGTTGCAGGGAACTATGGCTACACCTTC,CASSVAGNYGYTF
TRBJ2-5,TRBV9,.,.,TGTGCCAGCAGTGAGAACCAAGAGACCCAGTACTTC,CASSENQETQYF
TRBJ1-1,TRBV29-1,.,TRBD1,TGCAGCGTCCCGGGACAGGGTCGTACTGAAGCTTTCTTT,CSVPGQGRTEAFF
TRBJ2-3,TRBV7-9,.,.,TGTGCCAGCAGCTTAGATGGGGGTAGCACAGATACGCAGTATTTT,CASSLDGGSTDTQYF
TRBJ2-7,TRBV28,few,.,TGTGCCAGCAGTTTTGGACAATCAGAAGAGCAGTACTTC,CASSFGQSEEQYF